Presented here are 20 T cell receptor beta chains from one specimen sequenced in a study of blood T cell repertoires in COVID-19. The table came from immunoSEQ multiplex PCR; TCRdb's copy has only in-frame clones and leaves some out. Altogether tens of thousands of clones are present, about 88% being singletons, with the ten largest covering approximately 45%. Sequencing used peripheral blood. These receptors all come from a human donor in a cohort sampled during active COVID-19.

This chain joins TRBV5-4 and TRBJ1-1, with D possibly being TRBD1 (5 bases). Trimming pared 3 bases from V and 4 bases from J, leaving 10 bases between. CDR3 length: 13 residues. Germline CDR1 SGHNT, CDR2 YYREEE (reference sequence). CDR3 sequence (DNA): TGTGCCAGCAGCTCGCACAGGTCCACTGAAGCTTTCTTT. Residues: CASSSHRSTEAFF.

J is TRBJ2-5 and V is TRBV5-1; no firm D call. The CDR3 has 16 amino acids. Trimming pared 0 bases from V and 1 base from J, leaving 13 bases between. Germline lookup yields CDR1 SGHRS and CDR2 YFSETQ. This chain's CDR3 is CASSLGGATLQETQYF. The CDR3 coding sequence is TGCGCCAGCAGCTTGGGCGGTGCGACTCTCCAAGAGACCCAGTACTTC.

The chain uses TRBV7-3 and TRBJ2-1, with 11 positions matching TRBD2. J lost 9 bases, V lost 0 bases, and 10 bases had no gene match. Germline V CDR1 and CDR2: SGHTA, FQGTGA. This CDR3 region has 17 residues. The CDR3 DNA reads TGTGCCAGCAGCTTAACGATAGGGCTAGCGGGAGGATCTGAGCAGTTCTTC. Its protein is CASSLTIGLAGGSEQFF.

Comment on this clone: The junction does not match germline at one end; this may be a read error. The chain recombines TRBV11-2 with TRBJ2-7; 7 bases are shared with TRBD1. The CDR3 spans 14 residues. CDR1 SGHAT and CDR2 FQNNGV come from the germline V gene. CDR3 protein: CASSPRGSLGAHHF. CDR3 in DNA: TGTGCCAGCAGCCCCAGGGGGTCTTTAGGGGCCCACCACTTC.

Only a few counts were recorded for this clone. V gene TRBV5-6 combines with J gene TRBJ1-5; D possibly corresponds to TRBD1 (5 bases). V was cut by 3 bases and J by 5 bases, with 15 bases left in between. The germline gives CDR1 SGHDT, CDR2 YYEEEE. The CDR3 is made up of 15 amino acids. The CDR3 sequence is CASSSLGGSDQPQHF. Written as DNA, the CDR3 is TGTGCCAGCAGCTCCCTCGGGGGATCGGATCAGCCCCAGCATTTT.

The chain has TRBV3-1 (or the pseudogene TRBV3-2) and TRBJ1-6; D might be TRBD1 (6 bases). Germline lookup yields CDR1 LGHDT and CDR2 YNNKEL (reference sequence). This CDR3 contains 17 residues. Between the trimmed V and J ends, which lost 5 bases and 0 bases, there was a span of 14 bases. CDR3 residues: CASSDRQDSSYNSPLHF. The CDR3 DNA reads TGTGCCAGCAGCGATCGACAGGACAGCTCCTATAATTCACCCCTCCACTTT.

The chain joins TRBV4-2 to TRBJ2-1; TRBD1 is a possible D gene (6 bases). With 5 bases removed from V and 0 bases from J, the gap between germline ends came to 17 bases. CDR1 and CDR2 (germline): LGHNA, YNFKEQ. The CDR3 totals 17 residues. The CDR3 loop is CASSGYRELSSYNEQFF. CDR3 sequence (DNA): TGTGCCAGCAGCGGTTACAGGGAACTTAGCTCCTACAATGAGCAGTTCTTC.

CDR3: CASSFGQGTNSPLHF. CDR3 coding DNA: TGTGCCAGCAGCTTCGGACAGGGAACTAATTCACCCCTCCACTTT. This chain connects TRBV11-1 to TRBJ1-6, with TRBD1 matching over 8 bases. V dropped 3 bases and J dropped 6; count of bases not matched to a gene: 4. The length of the CDR3 is 15 residues. The V gene's germline CDR1 is SGHAT and CDR2 FQDESV (reference sequence).

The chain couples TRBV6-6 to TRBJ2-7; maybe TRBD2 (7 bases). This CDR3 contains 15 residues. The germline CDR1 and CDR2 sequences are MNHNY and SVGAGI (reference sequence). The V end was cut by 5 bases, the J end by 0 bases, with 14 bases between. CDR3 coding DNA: TGTGCCAGCAGTCCCGGGGGGACAACCTCCTACGAGCAGTACTTC. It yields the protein CASSPGGTTSYEQYF.

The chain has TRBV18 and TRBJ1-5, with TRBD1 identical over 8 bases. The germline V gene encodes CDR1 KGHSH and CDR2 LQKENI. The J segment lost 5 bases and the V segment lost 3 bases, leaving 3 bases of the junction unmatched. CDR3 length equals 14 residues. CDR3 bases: TGTGCCAGCTCACCGACAGGGGCCGATCAGCCCCAGCATTTT. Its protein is CASSPTGADQPQHF.

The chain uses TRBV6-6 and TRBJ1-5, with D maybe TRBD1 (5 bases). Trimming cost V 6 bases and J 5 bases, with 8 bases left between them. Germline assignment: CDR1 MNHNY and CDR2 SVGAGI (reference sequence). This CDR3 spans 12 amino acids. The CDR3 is CASSRGDQPQHF. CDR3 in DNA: TGTGCCAGCAGCCGGGGGGATCAGCCCCAGCATTTT.

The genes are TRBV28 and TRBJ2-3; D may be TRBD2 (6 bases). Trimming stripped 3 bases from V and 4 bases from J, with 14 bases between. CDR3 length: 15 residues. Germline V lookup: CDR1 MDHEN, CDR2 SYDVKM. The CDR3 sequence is CASSLGGTVPDTQYF. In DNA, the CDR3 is TGTGCCAGCAGTTTGGGCGGGACCGTCCCAGATACGCAGTATTTT.

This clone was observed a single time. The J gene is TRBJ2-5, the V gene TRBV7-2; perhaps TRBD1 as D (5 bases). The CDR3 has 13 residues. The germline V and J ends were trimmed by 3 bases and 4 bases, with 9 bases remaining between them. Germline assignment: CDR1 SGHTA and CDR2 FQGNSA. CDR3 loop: CASSFGHGETQYF. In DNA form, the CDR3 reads TGTGCCAGCAGCTTCGGACACGGAGAGACCCAGTACTTC.

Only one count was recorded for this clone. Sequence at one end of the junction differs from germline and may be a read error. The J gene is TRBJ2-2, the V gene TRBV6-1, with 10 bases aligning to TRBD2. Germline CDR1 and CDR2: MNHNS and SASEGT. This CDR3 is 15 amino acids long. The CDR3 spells CASSQAGGDTGELFF. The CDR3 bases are TGTGCCAGCAGTCAAGCGGGAGGGGACACCGGGGAGCTGTTTTTT.

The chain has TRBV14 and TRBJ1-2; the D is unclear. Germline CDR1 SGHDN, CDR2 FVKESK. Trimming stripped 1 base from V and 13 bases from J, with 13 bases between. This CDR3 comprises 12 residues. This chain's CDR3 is CASSQVPGEGTF. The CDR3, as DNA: TGTGCCAGCAGCCAAGTACCGGGTGAGGGCACCTTC.

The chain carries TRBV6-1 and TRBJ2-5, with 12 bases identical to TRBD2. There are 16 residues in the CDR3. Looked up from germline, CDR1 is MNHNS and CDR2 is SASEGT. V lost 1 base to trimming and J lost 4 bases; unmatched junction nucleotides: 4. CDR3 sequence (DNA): TGTGCCAGCAGTGAAGGACTAGCGGGAGTGGGAGAGACCCAGTACTTC. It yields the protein CASSEGLAGVGETQYF.

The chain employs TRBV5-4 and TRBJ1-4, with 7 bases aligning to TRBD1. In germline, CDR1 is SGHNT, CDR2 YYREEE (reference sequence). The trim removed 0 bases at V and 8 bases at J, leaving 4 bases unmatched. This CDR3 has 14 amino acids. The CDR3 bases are TGTGCCAGCAGCTTGGGACAGGGACAGGAAAAACTGTTTTTT. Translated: CASSLGQGQEKLFF.

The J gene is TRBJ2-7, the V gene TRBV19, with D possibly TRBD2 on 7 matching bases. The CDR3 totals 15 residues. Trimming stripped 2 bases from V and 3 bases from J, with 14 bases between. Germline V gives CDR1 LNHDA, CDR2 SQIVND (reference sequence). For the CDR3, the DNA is TGTGCCAGTAGTATAAAAGCGGGGACAAGCTACGAGCAGTACTTC. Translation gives CASSIKAGTSYEQYF.

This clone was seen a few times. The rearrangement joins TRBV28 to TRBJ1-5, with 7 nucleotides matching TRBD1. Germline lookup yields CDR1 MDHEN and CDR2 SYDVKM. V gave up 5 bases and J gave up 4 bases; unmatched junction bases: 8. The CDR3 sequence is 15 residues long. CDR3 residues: CASSPRQGWNQPQHF. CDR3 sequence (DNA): TGTGCCAGCAGTCCAAGACAGGGATGGAATCAGCCCCAGCATTTT.

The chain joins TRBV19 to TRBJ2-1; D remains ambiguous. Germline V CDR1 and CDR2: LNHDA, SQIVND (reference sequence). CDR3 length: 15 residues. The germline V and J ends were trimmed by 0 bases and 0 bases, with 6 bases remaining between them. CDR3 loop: CASSIEFSSYNEQFF. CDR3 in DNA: TGTGCCAGTAGTATAGAATTCAGCTCCTACAATGAGCAGTTCTTC.